The clone carrying this T cell receptor beta chain has more than one count but fewer than ten. Its antigen is not known. TCRdb called the 5' RACE reads again in MiXCR, with one record for every CDR3 protein. The data contain approximately 200,000 distinct CDR3 sequences, about a sixth of them singletons. The sample belongs to a study of T-cell memory formation after mild COVID-19. Study results and caveats: Most CD4+ clones that shrank were in CM and EM, while CD8+ ones turned up in EMRA.

The CDR3 contains 13 residues. Germline assignment: CDR1 SGHRS and CDR2 YFSETQ. V was cut by 2 bases and J by 3 bases, with 9 bases left in between. The sequenced material came from PBMCs or a T cell subset sorted from them (not recorded which). The TCR comes from an adult woman who had mild COVID-19 (a few samples of this study predate the infection). Cell type and time point are not known. The rearrangement uses TRBV5-1 and TRBJ2-7, with D possibly matching TRBD1 (5 bases). This chain's CDR3 is CASSFDRVYEQYF. The CDR3 DNA is TGCGCCAGCAGCTTTGACAGAGTCTACGAGCAGTACTTC.